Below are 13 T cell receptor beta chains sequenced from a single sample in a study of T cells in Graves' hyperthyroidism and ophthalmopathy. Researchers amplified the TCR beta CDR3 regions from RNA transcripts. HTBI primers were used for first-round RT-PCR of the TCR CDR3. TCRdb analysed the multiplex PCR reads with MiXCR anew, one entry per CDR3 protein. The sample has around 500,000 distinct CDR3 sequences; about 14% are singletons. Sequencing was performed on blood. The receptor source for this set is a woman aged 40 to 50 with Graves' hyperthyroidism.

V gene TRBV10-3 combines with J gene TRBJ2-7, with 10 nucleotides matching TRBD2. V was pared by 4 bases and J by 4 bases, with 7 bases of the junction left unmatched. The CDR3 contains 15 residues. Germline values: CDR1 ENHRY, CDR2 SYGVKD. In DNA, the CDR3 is TGTGCCATCAGTGGGGACGTAGCGGGAGGATACGAGCAGTACTTC. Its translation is CAISGDVAGGYEQYF.

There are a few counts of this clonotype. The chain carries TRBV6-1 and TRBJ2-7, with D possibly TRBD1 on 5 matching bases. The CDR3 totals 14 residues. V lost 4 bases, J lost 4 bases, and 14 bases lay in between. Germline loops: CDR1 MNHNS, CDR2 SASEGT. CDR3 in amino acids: CASSVTLDSYEQYF. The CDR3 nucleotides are TGTGCCAGCAGTGTGACACTCGACAGTTACGAGCAGTACTTC.

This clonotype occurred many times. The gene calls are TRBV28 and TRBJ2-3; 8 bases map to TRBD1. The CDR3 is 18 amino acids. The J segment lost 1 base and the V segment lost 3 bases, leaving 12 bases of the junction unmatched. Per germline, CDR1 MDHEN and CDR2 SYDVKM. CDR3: CASSFNGQGAPGTDTQYF. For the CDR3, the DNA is TGTGCCAGCAGTTTTAATGGGCAGGGGGCTCCCGGCACAGATACGCAGTATTTT.

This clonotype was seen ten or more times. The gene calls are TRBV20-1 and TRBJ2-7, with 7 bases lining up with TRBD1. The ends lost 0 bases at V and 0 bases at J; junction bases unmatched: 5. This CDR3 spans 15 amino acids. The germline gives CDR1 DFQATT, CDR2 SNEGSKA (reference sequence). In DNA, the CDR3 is TGCAGTGCTAGAGATTTCCAGGGGGACTCCTACGAGCAGTACTTC. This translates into CSARDFQGDSYEQYF.

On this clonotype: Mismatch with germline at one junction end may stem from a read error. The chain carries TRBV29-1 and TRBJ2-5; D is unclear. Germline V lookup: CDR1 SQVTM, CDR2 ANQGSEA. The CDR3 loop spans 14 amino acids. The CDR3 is CGVEDGVFQETQYF. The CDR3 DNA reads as TGCGGCGTTGAAGACGGAGTGTTTCAAGAGACCCAGTACTTC. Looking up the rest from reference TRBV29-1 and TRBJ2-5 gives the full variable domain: SAVISQKPSRDICQRGTSLTIQCQVDSQVTMMFWYRQQPGQSLTLIATANQGSEATYESGFVIDKFPISRPNLTFSTLTVSNMSPEDSSIYLCGVEDGVFQETQYFGPGTRLLVL.

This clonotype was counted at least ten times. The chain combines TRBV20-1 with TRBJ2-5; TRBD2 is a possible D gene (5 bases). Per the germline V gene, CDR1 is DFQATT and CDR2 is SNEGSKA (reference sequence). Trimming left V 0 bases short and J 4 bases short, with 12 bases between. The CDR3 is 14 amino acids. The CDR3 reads CSARDGGSLETQYF. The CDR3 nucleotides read TGCAGTGCTAGAGATGGTGGGAGTCTAGAGACCCAGTACTTC.

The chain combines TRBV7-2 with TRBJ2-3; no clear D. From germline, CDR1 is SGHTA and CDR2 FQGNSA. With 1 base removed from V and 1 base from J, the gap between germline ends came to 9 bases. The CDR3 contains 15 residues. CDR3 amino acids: CASSLEARGTDTQYF. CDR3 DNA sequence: TGTGCCAGCAGCTTAGAGGCCCGGGGCACAGATACGCAGTATTTT. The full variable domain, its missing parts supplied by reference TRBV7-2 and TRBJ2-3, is GAGVSQSPSNKVTEKGKDVELRCDPISGHTALYWYRQSLGQGLEFLIYFQGNSAPDKSGLPSDRFSAERTGGSVSTLTIQRTQQEDSAVYLCASSLEARGTDTQYFGPGTRLTVL.

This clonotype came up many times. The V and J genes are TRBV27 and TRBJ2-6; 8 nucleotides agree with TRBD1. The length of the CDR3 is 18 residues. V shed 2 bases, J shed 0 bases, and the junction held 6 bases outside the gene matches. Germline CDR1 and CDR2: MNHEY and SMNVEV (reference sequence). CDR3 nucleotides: TGTGCCAGCAGTTTAAGGGGACAGGCAAGCTCTGGGGCCAACGTCCTGACTTTC. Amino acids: CASSLRGQASSGANVLTF.

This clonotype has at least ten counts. The CDR3 sequence: CSASSGTSDYNEQFF. CDR3 coding DNA: TGCAGTGCTAGCTCCGGGACTAGCGATTACAATGAGCAGTTCTTC. The rearrangement links TRBV20-1 to TRBJ2-1; 10 nucleotides match TRBD2. This CDR3 comprises 15 residues. Germline V lookup: CDR1 DFQATT, CDR2 SNEGSKA (reference sequence). The V gene end was trimmed by 3 bases and the J gene end by 4 bases; junction bases not matched to a gene: 6.

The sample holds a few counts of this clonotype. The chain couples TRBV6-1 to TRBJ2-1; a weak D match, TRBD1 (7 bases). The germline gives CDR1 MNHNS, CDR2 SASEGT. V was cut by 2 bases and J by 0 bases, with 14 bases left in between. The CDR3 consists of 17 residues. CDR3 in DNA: TGTGCCAGCAGTGAACCAGCAGGGGGGAGCTCCTACAATGAGCAGTTCTTC. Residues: CASSEPAGGSSYNEQFF.

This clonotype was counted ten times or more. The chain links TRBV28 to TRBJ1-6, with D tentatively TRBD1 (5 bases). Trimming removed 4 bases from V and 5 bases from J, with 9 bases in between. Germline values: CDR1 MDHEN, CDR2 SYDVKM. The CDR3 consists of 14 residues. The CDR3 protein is CASSSTDHNSPLHF. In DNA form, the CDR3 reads TGTGCCAGCAGTTCGACAGACCATAATTCACCCCTCCACTTT.

The CDR3 spells CASSEPTGGAGELFF. CDR3 nucleotide sequence: TGTGCCAGCAGTGAACCCACGGGGGGGGCCGGGGAGCTGTTTTTT. The chain carries TRBV2 and TRBJ2-2; 8 bases align to TRBD2. The trim removed 2 bases at V and 6 bases at J, leaving 5 bases unmatched. From germline, CDR1 is SNHLY and CDR2 FYNNEI. The CDR3 has 15 residues.

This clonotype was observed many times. The CDR3 DNA reads as TGTGCCAGCAGTTTAGAACAGAGAATTTATGGCTACACCTTC. Translation: CASSLEQRIYGYTF. The chain has TRBV28 and TRBJ1-2; D gene uncertain. V lost 2 bases and J 5 bases, leaving 12 bases between the germline ends. Looked up from germline, CDR1 is MDHEN and CDR2 is SYDVKM. The CDR3 consists of 14 residues.